This TCR beta chain was observed in a study of cytomegalovirus exposure and HLA in healthy donors. Background on the study: Clustering assigned 81% of the approximately 370 genotyped donors to the Caucasian-associated ancestry cluster.

The PCR made use of 60 Vbeta and 13 Jbeta primers. Sequencing used immunoSEQ multiplex PCR; TCRdb keeps in-frame clones, though not all of them. The sample carries tens of thousands of clones, around 80% recorded once. Trimming left V 2 bases short and J 4 bases short, with 8 bases between. Per the germline V gene, CDR1 is SGHTA and CDR2 is FQGNSA. This CDR3 is 13 amino acids long. The chain combines TRBV7-2 with TRBJ2-5, with D possibly TRBD2 on 5 matching bases. Sample: PBMCs. This clonotype was sampled from a man in his late teens or twenties in good health and CMV-seronegative. As DNA, the CDR3 is TGTGCCAGCAGCTTAAGAGGGTTAGAGACCCAGTACTTC. Residues: CASSLRGLETQYF.